Below are 30 T cell receptor beta chains sequenced from a single sample in a study of response to subunit inactivated influenza vaccine. TCRdb analysed the RT-PCR reads with MiXCR anew, one entry per CDR3 protein. The table records a few hundred thousand distinct CDR3 sequences, approximately 7.3% of them present only once. Sequenced material: PBMCs from blood, taken around 2 years after vaccination. The receptors derive from a man in his fifties or sixties who received an inactivated influenza vaccine.

The V call is TRBV12-3 or TRBV12-4, the J call TRBJ2-7, with 7 bases matching TRBD1. J lost 3 bases, V lost 6 bases, and 8 bases had no gene match. The CDR3 has 14 amino acids. CDR3 in DNA: TGTGCCAGCAGCCCCTTAACAGGGGACTACGAGCAGTACTTC. Encoded protein: CASSPLTGDYEQYF.

This clonotype was recorded at least ten times. The J gene is TRBJ2-7, the V gene TRBV4-3; D may be TRBD1 or TRBD2 (5 bases each). Trimming took 1 base from V and 3 from J, leaving 13 bases between them. Germline-derived CDR1 and CDR2 are LGHNA and YSLEER. The CDR3 contains 15 residues. CDR3 nucleotides: TGCGCCAGCAGCCAAGGGTGGGACCAGATCTACGAGCAGTACTTC. As protein: CASSQGWDQIYEQYF.

This clonotype was detected only a few times. The chain employs TRBV28 and TRBJ2-2; D is possibly TRBD1 (5 bases). The CDR3 is made up of 18 amino acids. Trimming pared 2 bases from V and 0 bases from J, leaving 16 bases between. Looked up from germline, CDR1 is MDHEN and CDR2 is SYDVKM. CDR3 residues: CASSLPQGRSANTGELFF. Here the CDR3 DNA reads TGTGCCAGCAGTTTACCGCAGGGCAGGAGCGCGAACACCGGGGAGCTGTTTTTT.

The V gene is TRBV20-1, the J gene TRBJ2-7; D is uncertain. The length of the CDR3 is 13 residues. The V end was cut by 1 base, the J end by 6 bases, with 13 bases between. Germline CDR1 is DFQATT and CDR2 is SNEGSKA (reference sequence). The DNA of the CDR3 is TGCAGTGCTAGAGTGCCGACCCGTCTCGAGCAGTACTTC. Translating it yields CSARVPTRLEQYF.

Only a few counts were recorded for this clonotype. The chain joins TRBV9 to TRBJ1-2; no clear D. Germline CDR1 and CDR2: SGDLS and YYNGEE. The CDR3 is made up of 15 amino acids. Deletions cut 0 bases from V and 1 base from J, with 10 bases between. The CDR3 DNA reads as TGTGCCAGCAGCGTAGCAGGTTCGGATAACTATGGCTACACCTTC. Amino acids: CASSVAGSDNYGYTF.

The chain joins TRBV12-3 or TRBV12-4 to TRBJ2-7; 9 bases fit TRBD2. J lost 3 bases, V lost 3 bases, and 6 bases had no gene match. The CDR3 is 15 residues long. The CDR3 spells CASSFVREGGYEQYF. The CDR3 nucleotides are TGTGCCAGCAGTTTCGTGCGGGAGGGGGGCTACGAGCAGTACTTC.

V gene TRBV11-2 combines with J gene TRBJ1-1; D may be TRBD1 (5 bases). V lost 1 base and J lost 6, with 21 bases in between. The CDR3 is 17 residues long. The germline V gene encodes CDR1 SGHAT and CDR2 FQNNGV. CDR3 nucleotide sequence: TGTGCCAGCAGCTTAGGGGGGTCCAAACTGGAGAGGGCTGAAGCTTTCTTT. This translates into CASSLGGSKLERAEAFF. The whole variable domain, remainder taken from reference TRBV11-2 and TRBJ1-1, is EAGVAQSPRYKIIEKRQSVAFWCNPISGHATLYWYQQILGQGPKLLIQFQNNGVVDDSQLPKDRFSAERLKGVDSTLKIQPAKLEDSAVYLCASSLGGSKLERAEAFFGQGTRLTVV.

This clonotype turned up a few times. CDR3 loop: CASSTGTGETQYF. The CDR3, as DNA: TGTGCCAGCAGTACCGGGACAGGGGAGACCCAGTACTTC. The V call is TRBV6-2 or TRBV6-3, the J call TRBJ2-5; 9 bases agree with TRBD1. After removal of 5 bases from V and 5 bases from J, the junction contained 3 bases not matched to a gene. CDR3 size: 13 residues. Per the germline V gene, CDR1 is MNHEY and CDR2 is SVGEGT.

This clonotype was counted many times. This chain uses TRBV7-2 with TRBJ2-6, with D uncertain. Germline V lookup: CDR1 SGHTA, CDR2 FQGNSA. V dropped 6 bases and J dropped 0 bases, with 9 bases sitting between them. The length of the CDR3 is 15 residues. CDR3 in amino acids: CASSSVFSGANVLTF. The CDR3 DNA sequence: TGTGCCAGCAGTTCCGTCTTCTCTGGGGCCAACGTCCTGACTTTC.

This CDR3 is CAIRGTGDEQYF. The CDR3 DNA follows: TGTGCCATCAGGGGGACAGGGGACGAGCAGTACTTC. The chain recombines TRBV10-3 with TRBJ2-7; 10 bases are shared with TRBD1. With 6 bases clipped from V and 5 bases from J, the junction kept 1 base outside the gene matches. Germline V gene data show CDR1 as ENHRY and CDR2 as SYGVKD. This CDR3 has 12 residues.

This clonotype was counted between two and nine times. V gene TRBV11-2 combines with J gene TRBJ2-3; TRBD2 matches at 13 bases. This CDR3 has 19 amino acids. Germline V gene sequence: CDR1 SGHAT, CDR2 FQNNGV. The junction had 11 bases not matched to a gene; V was cut back by 5 bases and J by 0 bases. In nucleotides, the CDR3 is TGTGCCAGCAGCCGGAGACTAGCGGGGGGACCGTCGAGCACAGATACGCAGTATTTT. It is translated as CASSRRLAGGPSSTDTQYF.

The J gene is TRBJ2-4, the V gene TRBV19; possible D gene TRBD1, 6 bases. With 0 bases removed from V and 3 bases from J, the gap between germline ends came to 12 bases. CDR3 length equals 16 residues. The germline V gene has CDR1 LNHDA and CDR2 SQIVND (reference sequence). The CDR3 sequence is CASSIEQGSVKNIQYF. The CDR3 bases are TGTGCCAGTAGTATAGAACAGGGAAGCGTCAAAAACATTCAGTACTTC.

The genes are TRBV15 and TRBJ2-2; D ambiguous. The V and J ends lost 6 bases and 6 bases respectively, with 14 bases between them. The germline V gene encodes CDR1 LNHNV and CDR2 YYDKDF (reference sequence). The CDR3 runs to 14 residues. The CDR3 DNA is TGTGCCACCAGAAACCATGGAAGACCCGGGGAGCTGTTTTTT. Translation: CATRNHGRPGELFF.

There are a few counts of this clonotype. The chain links TRBV29-1 to TRBJ2-5; maybe TRBD2 (6 bases). The CDR3 sequence is 13 residues long. Germline loops: CDR1 SQVTM, CDR2 ANQGSEA. Trimming took 1 base from V and 5 from J, leaving 11 bases between them. The CDR3 coding sequence is TGCAGCGTTGAAGTCGGCGGGGTGGAGACCCAGTACTTC. Its translation is CSVEVGGVETQYF.

This clonotype came up many times. This chain joins TRBV4-2 and TRBJ2-1; D is possibly TRBD2 (7 bases). V lost 0 bases and J 4 bases, leaving 19 bases between the germline ends. The CDR3 loop spans 18 amino acids. Germline V CDR1 and CDR2: LGHNA, YNFKEQ. CDR3 sequence: CASSQDGGGPRVYNEQFF. DNA for the CDR3: TGTGCCAGCAGCCAAGATGGGGGGGGGCCCCGGGTTTACAATGAGCAGTTCTTC.

This clonotype was seen at least ten times. J is TRBJ2-5 and V is TRBV10-3; weak D call: TRBD2 (5 bases). CDR3 length equals 14 residues. Germline CDR1 ENHRY, CDR2 SYGVKD. Deletions cut 0 bases from V and 2 bases from J, with 7 bases between. The CDR3 DNA reads TGTGCCATCAGTGAGTCAGGGAGTCAAGAGACCCAGTACTTC. It specifies CAISESGSQETQYF.

This clonotype appeared many times. As DNA, the CDR3 is TGTGCCAGCAGCCCGTTGGGGACAGTTTCCCTTTACGAGCAGTACTTC. It codes for CASSPLGTVSLYEQYF. The genes are TRBV5-5 and TRBJ2-7, with TRBD1 matching over 7 bases. V lost 4 bases and J lost 4; bases outside the gene matches: 14. From germline, CDR1 is SGHKS and CDR2 YYEKEE (reference sequence). The CDR3 covers 16 residues.

This chain links TRBV28 with TRBJ2-7; either TRBD1 or TRBD2 may supply D (5 bases each). Germline V gene data show CDR1 as MDHEN and CDR2 as SYDVKM. V shed 5 bases and J shed 3 bases, with 17 bases lying between them. The CDR3 is 15 amino acids. The CDR3: CASSKGSAPIYEQYF. The DNA of the CDR3 is TGTGCCAGCAGTAAGGGGAGCGCCCCAATCTACGAGCAGTACTTC.

This clonotype has at least ten counts. The chain links TRBV7-2 to TRBJ2-3; TRBD2 matches 15 bases. From germline, CDR1 is SGHTA and CDR2 FQGNSA. CDR3 length: 20 amino acids. The J segment lost 4 bases and the V segment lost 5 bases, leaving 16 bases of the junction unmatched. The CDR3 nucleotides read TGTGCCAGCAGCCCTAGCCTATGGACTAGCGGGAGGGCGGGAGCAGATACGCAGTATTTT. Its protein is CASSPSLWTSGRAGADTQYF.

This chain links TRBV5-1 with TRBJ2-1; no reliable D call. Trimming pared 0 bases from V and 5 bases from J, leaving 9 bases between. The CDR3 is 14 residues long. Germline V gives CDR1 SGHRS, CDR2 YFSETQ. CDR3 amino acids: CASSLVAVNNEQFF. For the CDR3, the DNA is TGCGCCAGCAGCTTGGTGGCTGTCAACAATGAGCAGTTCTTC.

This sequence joins TRBV2 and TRBJ2-7, with D perhaps being TRBD1 or TRBD2 (5 bases each). Germline CDR1 reads SNHLY; CDR2 reads FYNNEI. The CDR3 sequence is 15 residues long. The germline V and J ends were trimmed by 4 bases and 5 bases, with 18 bases remaining between them. The CDR3 coding sequence is TGTGCCAGCAGTGGAGGCCCCCCGGGGCGGGACGAGCAGTACTTC. Encoded protein: CASSGGPPGRDEQYF.

This clonotype has at least ten counts. The chain uses TRBV12-3 or TRBV12-4 and TRBJ2-7, with 9 bases lining up with TRBD1. V trimming: 4 bases; J trimming: 4 bases; junction bases outside the gene matches: 8. The length of the CDR3 is 15 residues. The CDR3 region has the DNA TGTGCCAGCAGTTCAATCCCGGGACAGGGATACGAGCAGTACTTC. Encoded protein: CASSSIPGQGYEQYF.

A few counts support this clonotype. This chain links TRBV29-1 with TRBJ1-3; D is possibly TRBD1 (6 bases). In germline, CDR1 is SQVTM, CDR2 ANQGSEA. Trimming removed 6 bases from V and 1 base from J, with 13 bases in between. The CDR3 is 14 residues long. The CDR3 loop is CSVQGPTSGNTIYF. The CDR3 DNA reads as TGCAGCGTACAGGGTCCCACTTCTGGAAACACCATATATTTT.

This clonotype was detected a few times. The chain couples TRBV7-6 to TRBJ2-5, with D hard to call. V lost 1 base and J lost 5, with 11 bases in between. This CDR3 contains 14 residues. The germline V gene has CDR1 SGHVS and CDR2 FNYEAQ. CDR3 protein: CASSLDVGQETQYF. The CDR3 DNA follows: TGTGCCAGCAGCTTAGACGTGGGTCAGGAGACCCAGTACTTC.

This chain joins TRBV4-1 and TRBJ1-6, with D possibly matching TRBD1 (6 bases). With 3 bases removed from V and 4 bases from J, the gap between germline ends came to 13 bases. The V gene's germline CDR1 is MGHRA and CDR2 YSYEKL. This CDR3 has 16 amino acids. In DNA form, the CDR3 reads TGCGCCAGCAGCCAGGGCAGGGGTACTTATAATTCACCCCTCCACTTT. The encoded protein is CASSQGRGTYNSPLHF.

J is TRBJ1-2 and V is TRBV7-9; TRBD1 is a possible D gene (5 bases). V was trimmed by 3 bases and J by 7 bases, leaving 18 bases between them. The CDR3 is 15 residues long. From germline, CDR1 is SEHNR and CDR2 FQNEAQ (reference sequence). The CDR3 DNA sequence: TGTGCCAGCAGCTTGGCCGGGGCCCACCACGGTGGCTACACCTTC. Protein sequence: CASSLAGAHHGGYTF.

A few counts support this clonotype. The chain links TRBV20-1 to TRBJ2-3; possible D gene TRBD2, 5 bases. The V gene's germline CDR1 is DFQATT and CDR2 SNEGSKA (reference sequence). The CDR3 has 15 amino acids. Trimming removed 6 bases from V and 0 bases from J, with 16 bases in between. CDR3 amino acids: CSAEAAMGSTDTQYF. The CDR3 coding sequence is TGCAGTGCGGAGGCAGCGATGGGGAGCACAGATACGCAGTATTTT.

There are a few counts of this clonotype. V is TRBV20-1 and J is TRBJ2-3; tentative D call: TRBD2 (6 bases). V shed 6 bases and J shed 4 bases, with 17 bases lying between them. CDR3 size: 14 residues. Germline assignment: CDR1 DFQATT and CDR2 SNEGSKA (reference sequence). The CDR3 DNA is TGCAGTGCCGGGGGACTTTCCGAGGCAGATACGCAGTATTTT. Translated: CSAGGLSEADTQYF.

This clonotype showed up just a few times. V usage is TRBV11-2 and J usage is TRBJ2-3; 14 nucleotides align to TRBD2. The CDR3 is made up of 17 amino acids. In germline, CDR1 is SGHAT, CDR2 FQNNGV. V gave up 1 base and J gave up 5 bases; unmatched junction bases: 5. This CDR3 is CASSLGGGTSGRDTQYF. CDR3 DNA: TGTGCCAGCAGCTTAGGGGGAGGGACTAGCGGGAGAGATACGCAGTATTTT.

This clonotype showed up many times. The V call is TRBV6-1, the J call TRBJ2-3; 7 bases fit TRBD1. Germline V gene sequence: CDR1 MNHNS, CDR2 SASEGT. The CDR3 totals 13 residues. J gave up 6 bases and V 9 bases, and 9 bases lay outside the gene matches. The CDR3 sequence: CASEGAPSDTQYF. CDR3 bases: TGTGCCAGTGAGGGGGCGCCTTCGGATACGCAGTATTTT.